The next 23 T cell receptor beta chains were all read from a single sample in a study of blood T cell repertoires in COVID-19. The data were produced by immunoSEQ multiplex PCR, yet TCRdb's version contains in-frame clones alone and is incomplete. Among around 50,000 clones, less than 95% were seen once, and the ten largest hold about 2.9%. Specimen: peripheral blood. Source of these receptors: a human donor in a cohort sampled during active COVID-19.

The rearrangement joins TRBV19 to TRBJ1-5; 7 bases fit TRBD1. After removal of 9 bases from V and 5 bases from J, the junction contained 16 bases not matched to a gene. Germline V gene data show CDR1 as LNHDA and CDR2 as SQIVND (reference sequence). The CDR3 loop spans 16 amino acids. CDR3 DNA: TGTGCCAGCACGGCGGGAGGGGGCAGGGTGCATCAGCCCCAGCATTTT. As protein: CASTAGGGRVHQPQHF.

The chain is built from TRBV6-6 and TRBJ2-5, with 11 positions matching TRBD1. Germline assignment: CDR1 MNHNY and CDR2 SVGAGI (reference sequence). With V trimmed by 5 bases and J by 5 bases, 13 bases remained unmatched. This CDR3 is built from 17 residues. The CDR3 loop reads CASSRTSGQGARETQYF. The DNA of the CDR3 is TGTGCCAGCAGTCGCACCTCTGGACAGGGGGCGCGTGAGACCCAGTACTTC.

The chain combines TRBV28 with TRBJ2-3; D is undetermined. Trimming stripped 6 bases from V and 0 bases from J, with 13 bases between. Germline-derived CDR1 and CDR2 are MDHEN and SYDVKM. The CDR3 length is 15 residues. CDR3: CASRPSSTSTDTQYF. The DNA for the CDR3 is TGTGCCAGCAGACCTTCCTCGACTAGCACAGATACGCAGTATTTT.

The chain joins TRBV29-1 to TRBJ1-5, with D perhaps TRBD1 (6 bases). The CDR3 runs to 14 residues. The ends were cut back, 5 bases at V and 0 bases at J, with 11 bases in the middle. Germline lookup yields CDR1 SQVTM and CDR2 ANQGSEA. CDR3 amino acids: CSVTTGNSNQPQHF. In DNA form, the CDR3 reads TGCAGCGTTACCACAGGGAATAGCAATCAGCCCCAGCATTTT.

The chain carries TRBV19 and TRBJ2-1, with 13 bases lining up with TRBD2. There are 15 residues in the CDR3. The V gene's germline CDR1 is LNHDA and CDR2 SQIVND (reference sequence). Trimming cost V 6 bases and J 8 bases; bases outside gene matches: 7. CDR3 nucleotides: TGTGCCAGTAGGAAACTAGCGGGAGGGCCGGATGAGCAGTTCTTC. Protein: CASRKLAGGPDEQFF.

The rearrangement links TRBV7-2 to TRBJ2-7; 12 bases line up with TRBD2. The V segment lost 3 bases and the J segment 9 bases; nucleotides outside the gene matches: 9. This CDR3 has 15 residues. Germline loops: CDR1 SGHTA, CDR2 FQGNSA. The CDR3 DNA is TGTGCCAGCAGCTTCCGCCGACTAGCGGGAGTAGGGCAGTACTTC. As protein: CASSFRRLAGVGQYF. Supplemented by reference TRBV7-2 and TRBJ2-7, the full variable domain reads GAGVSQSPSNKVTEKGKDVELRCDPISGHTALYWYRQSLGQGLEFLIYFQGNSAPDKSGLPSDRFSAERTGGSVSTLTIQRTQQEDSAVYLCASSFRRLAGVGQYFGPGTRLTVT.

The gene calls are TRBV11-1 and TRBJ1-5; D gene unclear. The CDR3 spans 13 residues. V was trimmed by 5 bases and J by 0 bases, leaving 5 bases between them. Germline values: CDR1 SGHAT, CDR2 FQDESV (reference sequence). The CDR3 protein is CASSLSSNQPQHF. CDR3 coding DNA: TGTGCCAGCAGCCTTAGTAGCAATCAGCCCCAGCATTTT.

The chain uses TRBV29-1 and TRBJ2-1; D is possibly TRBD1 (6 bases). Trimming cost V 6 bases and J 10 bases, with 13 bases left between them. The CDR3 is made up of 11 amino acids. The V gene's germline CDR1 is SQVTM and CDR2 ANQGSEA. The CDR3 loop reads CSVAGDGEQFF. The DNA of the CDR3 is TGCAGCGTGGCAGGGGACGGGGAGCAGTTCTTC.

This rearrangement joins TRBV2 to TRBJ2-7; 8 bases agree with TRBD1. CDR1 is SNHLY, CDR2 FYNNEI, per germline. V lost 1 base and J lost 4; bases outside the gene matches: 6. The CDR3 totals 15 residues. For the CDR3, the DNA is TGTGCCAGCAGTGAAGTTTCAGGGGGCCGGTACGAGCAGTACTTC. It specifies CASSEVSGGRYEQYF.

This clone was counted a few times. The genes are TRBV5-4 and TRBJ1-3; D is ambiguous. CDR1 is SGHNT, CDR2 YYREEE, per germline (reference sequence). V shed 0 bases and J shed 7 bases, with 8 bases lying between them. The CDR3 is 13 residues long. The CDR3 region has the DNA TGTGCCAGCAGCTTGGGCCCCGGGAACACCATATATTTT. Translation: CASSLGPGNTIYF.

The chain links TRBV27 to TRBJ2-5; possible D gene TRBD2, 6 bases. V dropped 2 bases and J dropped 4 bases, with 8 bases sitting between them. This CDR3 comprises 13 residues. In germline, CDR1 is MNHEY, CDR2 SMNVEV (reference sequence). The CDR3: CASSLGGTETQYF. CDR3 DNA sequence: TGTGCCAGCAGTTTAGGGGGGACAGAGACCCAGTACTTC.

The rearrangement uses TRBV29-1 and TRBJ2-7, with TRBD2 as a possible D gene (5 bases). V lost 4 bases, J lost 4 bases, and 11 bases lay in between. Germline CDR1 SQVTM, CDR2 ANQGSEA. The CDR3 length is 12 residues. The CDR3 reads CSVGRQNYEQYF. DNA of the CDR3: TGCAGCGTTGGGAGGCAGAATTACGAGCAGTACTTC.

This chain links TRBV21-1 with TRBJ2-5; the table's D call, TRBD2, was not checked against the DNA. TRBV21-1 represents a pseudogene. The CDR3 runs to 16 residues. CDR3 coding DNA: TGTGCCAGCAGCAAAGGGACTAGCGGCAATGGGGAGACCCAGTACTTC. This encodes CASSKGTSGNGETQYF.

The chain recombines TRBV7-8 with TRBJ2-5; the match to TRBD1 covers 11 bases. Germline values: CDR1 SGHVS, CDR2 FQNEAQ. Trimming took 5 bases from V and 5 from J; bases not matched to a gene: 4. The CDR3 runs to 14 residues. DNA for the CDR3: TGTGCCAGCAGCCGGACAGGGGGCATTGAGACCCAGTACTTC. Amino acid sequence: CASSRTGGIETQYF.

V is TRBV4-1 and J is TRBJ2-7; tentatively, D is TRBD2 (6 bases). Trimming left V 1 base short and J 2 bases short, with 12 bases between. The CDR3 sequence is 15 residues long. Per germline, CDR1 MGHRA and CDR2 YSYEKL. The CDR3 coding sequence is TGCGCCAGCAGCCAAGCCCCGCGGGGAACCTACGAGCAGTACTTC. As protein: CASSQAPRGTYEQYF.

The gene calls are TRBV9 and TRBJ2-3, with TRBD2 matching over 13 bases. J gave up 2 bases and V 2 bases, and 8 bases lay outside the gene matches. Germline V gene sequence: CDR1 SGDLS, CDR2 YYNGEE. This CDR3 has 18 residues. CDR3 DNA sequence: TGTGCCAGCAGCGTTACCGGGACTAGCGGGACCTACACAGATACGCAGTATTTT. Encoded protein: CASSVTGTSGTYTDTQYF.

As DNA, the CDR3 is TGTGCCAGCAGCCAAGGCGGGAACACCGGGGAGCTGTTTTTT. Translation gives CASSQGGNTGELFF. The chain links TRBV3-1 (or the pseudogene TRBV3-2) to TRBJ2-2, with D unclear. Trimming shortened V by 1 base and J by 1 base, and 4 bases separated the two germline ends. CDR1 and CDR2 (germline): LGHDT, YNNKEL (reference sequence). CDR3 size: 14 residues.

The V gene is TRBV7-3, the J gene TRBJ1-6; 7 bases match TRBD1. CDR1 and CDR2 (germline): SGHTA, FQGTGA. The CDR3 is 16 residues long. Germline trimming cut 2 bases from V and 8 bases from J; bases unmatched to any gene: 9. In DNA form, the CDR3 reads TGTGCCAGCAGCTTAGGATCCGACAGGGTATATTCACCCCTCCACTTT. Its translation is CASSLGSDRVYSPLHF.

The chain has TRBV15 and TRBJ1-3; no clear D gene. The V end was cut by 5 bases, the J end by 0 bases, with 14 bases between. The germline V gene encodes CDR1 LNHNV and CDR2 YYDKDF (reference sequence). This CDR3 spans 16 amino acids. The CDR3 spells CATSPRRQVSGNTIYF. The CDR3 DNA reads TGTGCCACCAGCCCTCGCCGACAAGTCTCTGGAAACACCATATATTTT. Supplemented by reference TRBV15 and TRBJ1-3, the full variable domain reads DAMVIQNPRYQVTQFGKPVTLSCSQTLNHNVMYWYQQKSSQAPKLLFHYYDKDFNNEADTPDNFQSRRPNTSFCFLDIRSPGLGDTAMYLCATSPRRQVSGNTIYFGEGSWLTVV.

The V and J genes are TRBV3-1 (or the pseudogene TRBV3-2) and TRBJ2-5; 9 bases match TRBD2. The CDR3 runs 14 residues. With V trimmed by 4 bases and J by 5 bases, 5 bases remained unmatched. Germline assignment: CDR1 LGHDT and CDR2 YNNKEL (reference sequence). The CDR3 spells CASSPKAGGETQYF. In nucleotides, the CDR3 is TGTGCCAGCAGCCCGAAAGCGGGGGGCGAGACCCAGTACTTC.

In this sample, this clone turned up once. The chain links TRBV27 to TRBJ2-7; D not resolved. Looked up from germline, CDR1 is MNHEY and CDR2 is SMNVEV (reference sequence). Trimming took off 3 bases at V and 3 bases at J, with 9 bases between the two ends. CDR3 size: 13 residues. The CDR3 loop reads CASSFGRFYEQYF. In DNA, the CDR3 is TGTGCCAGCAGTTTTGGCAGATTCTACGAGCAGTACTTC.

The rearrangement links TRBV7-8 to TRBJ2-7; the match to TRBD2 covers 7 bases. This CDR3 region has 17 residues. Germline values: CDR1 SGHVS, CDR2 FQNEAQ. The V gene end was trimmed by 2 bases and the J gene end by 2 bases; junction bases not matched to a gene: 12. In nucleotides, the CDR3 is TGTGCCAGCAGCTTACCAGACGTCGAGCGGGACCCCTACGAGCAGTACTTC. Amino acids: CASSLPDVERDPYEQYF.

In its sample, this clone was seen a few times. The chain combines TRBV7-9 with TRBJ2-6; D is unresolved. Between the trimmed V and J ends, which lost 5 bases and 0 bases, there was a span of 14 bases. There are 17 residues in the CDR3. Per germline, CDR1 SEHNR and CDR2 FQNEAQ (reference sequence). The CDR3 reads CASSPQSSNSGANVLTF. CDR3 in DNA: TGTGCCAGCAGCCCCCAATCCAGTAACTCTGGGGCCAACGTCCTGACTTTC. Full variable domain (rest looked up from reference TRBV7-9 and TRBJ2-6): DTGVSQNPRHKITKRGQNVTFRCDPISEHNRLYWYRQTLGQGPEFLTYFQNEAQLEKSRLLSDRFSAERPKGSFSTLEIQRTEQGDSAMYLCASSPQSSNSGANVLTFGAGSRLTVL.